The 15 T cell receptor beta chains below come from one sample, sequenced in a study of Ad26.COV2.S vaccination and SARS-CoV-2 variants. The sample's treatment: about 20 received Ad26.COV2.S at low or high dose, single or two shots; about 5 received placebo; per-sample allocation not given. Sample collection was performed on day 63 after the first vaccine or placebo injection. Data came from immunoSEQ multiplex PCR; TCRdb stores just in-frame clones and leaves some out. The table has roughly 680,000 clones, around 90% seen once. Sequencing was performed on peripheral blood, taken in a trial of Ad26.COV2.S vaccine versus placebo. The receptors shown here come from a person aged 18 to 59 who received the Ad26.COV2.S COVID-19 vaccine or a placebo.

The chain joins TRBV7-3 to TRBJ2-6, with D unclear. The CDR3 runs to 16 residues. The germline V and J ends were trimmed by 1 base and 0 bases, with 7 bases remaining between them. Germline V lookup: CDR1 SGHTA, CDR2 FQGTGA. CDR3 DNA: TGTGCCAGCAGCTTAATGGGCAGCTCTGGGGCCAACGTCCTGACTTTC. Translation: CASSLMGSSGANVLTF.

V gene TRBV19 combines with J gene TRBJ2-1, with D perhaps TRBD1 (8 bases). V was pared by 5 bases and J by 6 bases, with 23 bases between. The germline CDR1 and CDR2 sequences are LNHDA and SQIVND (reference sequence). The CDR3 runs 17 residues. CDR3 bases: TGTGCCAGTAGTGCGTACCCCGGGGGGACAGGCCGCAATGAGCAGTTCTTC. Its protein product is CASSAYPGGTGRNEQFF.

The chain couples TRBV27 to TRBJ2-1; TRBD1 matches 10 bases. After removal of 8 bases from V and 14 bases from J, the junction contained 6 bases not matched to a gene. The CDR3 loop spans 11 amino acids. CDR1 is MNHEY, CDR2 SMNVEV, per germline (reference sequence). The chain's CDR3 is CASSTGTGEFF. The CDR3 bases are TGTGCCAGCTCTACCGGGACAGGGGAGTTCTTC.

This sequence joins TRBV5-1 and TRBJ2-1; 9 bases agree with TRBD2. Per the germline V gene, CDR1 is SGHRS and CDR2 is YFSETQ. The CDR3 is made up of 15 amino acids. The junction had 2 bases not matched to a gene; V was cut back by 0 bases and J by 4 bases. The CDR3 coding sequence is TGCGCCAGCAGCTTGGGACTAGCGGAGTACAATGAGCAGTTCTTC. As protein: CASSLGLAEYNEQFF.

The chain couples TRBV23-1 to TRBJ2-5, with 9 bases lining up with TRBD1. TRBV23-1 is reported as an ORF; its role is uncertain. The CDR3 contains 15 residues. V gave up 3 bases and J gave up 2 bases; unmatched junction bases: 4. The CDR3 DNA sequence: TGCGCCAGCAGTCAGTCACAGGGGGCGCAAGAGACCCAGTACTTC. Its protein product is CASSQSQGAQETQYF.

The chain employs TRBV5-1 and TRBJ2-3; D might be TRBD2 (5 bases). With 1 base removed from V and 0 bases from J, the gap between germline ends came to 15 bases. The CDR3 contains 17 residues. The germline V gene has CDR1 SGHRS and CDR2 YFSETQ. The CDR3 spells CASSLLPLAGSTDTQYF. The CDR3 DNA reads TGCGCCAGCAGCTTGCTCCCACTGGCGGGCAGCACAGATACGCAGTATTTT.

The DNA of the CDR3 is TGCGCCAGCAGCGTACTGGGGGGTGATTCACCCCTCCACTTT. This gives the protein CASSVLGGDSPLHF. The chain uses TRBV5-1 and TRBJ1-6; TRBD1 might be the D (5 bases). The CDR3 loop spans 14 amino acids. V was shortened by 4 bases and J by 8 bases, with 13 bases between the two germline ends. Germline assignment: CDR1 SGHRS and CDR2 YFSETQ.

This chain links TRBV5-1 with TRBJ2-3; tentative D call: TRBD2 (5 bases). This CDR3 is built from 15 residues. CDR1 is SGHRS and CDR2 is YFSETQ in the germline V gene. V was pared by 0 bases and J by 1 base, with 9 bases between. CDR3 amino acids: CASSLGGSGTDTQYF. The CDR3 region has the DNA TGCGCCAGCAGCTTGGGTGGGAGCGGCACAGATACGCAGTATTTT.

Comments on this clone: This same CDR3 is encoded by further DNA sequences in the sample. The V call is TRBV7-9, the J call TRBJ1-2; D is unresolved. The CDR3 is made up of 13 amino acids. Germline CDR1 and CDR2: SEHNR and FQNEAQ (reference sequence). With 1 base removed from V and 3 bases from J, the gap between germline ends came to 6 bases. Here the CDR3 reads CASSLGRDYGYTF. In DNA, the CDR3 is TGTGCCAGCAGCTTAGGCAGAGACTATGGCTACACCTTC.

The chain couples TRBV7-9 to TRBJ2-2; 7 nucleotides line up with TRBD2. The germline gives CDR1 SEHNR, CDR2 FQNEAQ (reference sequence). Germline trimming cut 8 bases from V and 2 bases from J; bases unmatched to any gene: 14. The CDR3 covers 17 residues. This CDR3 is CASYIGTQRGNTGELFF. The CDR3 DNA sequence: TGTGCCAGCTACATAGGGACCCAGCGGGGTAACACCGGGGAGCTGTTTTTT. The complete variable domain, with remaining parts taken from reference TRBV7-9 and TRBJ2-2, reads DTGVSQNPRHKITKRGQNVTFRCDPISEHNRLYWYRQTLGQGPEFLTYFQNEAQLEKSRLLSDRFSAERPKGSFSTLEIQRTEQGDSAMYLCASYIGTQRGNTGELFFGEGSRLTVL.

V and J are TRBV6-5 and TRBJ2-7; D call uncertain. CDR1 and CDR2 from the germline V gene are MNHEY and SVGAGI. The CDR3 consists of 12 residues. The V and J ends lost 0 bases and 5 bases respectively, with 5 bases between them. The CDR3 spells CASSYSGHEQYF. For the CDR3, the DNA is TGTGCCAGCAGTTACTCGGGCCACGAGCAGTACTTC.

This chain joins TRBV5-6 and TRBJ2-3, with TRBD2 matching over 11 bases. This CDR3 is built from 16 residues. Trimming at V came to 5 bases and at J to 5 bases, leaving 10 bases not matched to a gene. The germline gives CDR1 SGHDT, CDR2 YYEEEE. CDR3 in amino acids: CASRLIAGGPGDTQYF. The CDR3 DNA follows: TGTGCCAGCAGACTTATAGCGGGAGGGCCCGGAGATACGCAGTATTTT. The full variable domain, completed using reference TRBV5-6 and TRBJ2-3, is DAGVTQSPTHLIKTRGQQVTLRCSPKSGHDTVSWYQQALGQGPQFIFQYYEEEERQRGNFPDRFSGHQFPNYSSELNVNALLLGDSALYLCASRLIAGGPGDTQYFGPGTRLTVL.

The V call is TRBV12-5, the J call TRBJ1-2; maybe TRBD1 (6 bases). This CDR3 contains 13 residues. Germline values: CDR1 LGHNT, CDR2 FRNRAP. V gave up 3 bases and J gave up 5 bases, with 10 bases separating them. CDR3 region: CASGFDGQYGYTF. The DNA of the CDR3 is TGTGCTAGTGGTTTCGACGGACAGTATGGCTACACCTTC.

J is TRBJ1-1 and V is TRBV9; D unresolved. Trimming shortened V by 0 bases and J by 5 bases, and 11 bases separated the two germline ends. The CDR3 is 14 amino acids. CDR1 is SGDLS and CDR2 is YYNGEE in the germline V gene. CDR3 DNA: TGTGCCAGCAGCGTAGGGCTCATGGGGACTGAAGCTTTCTTT. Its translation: CASSVGLMGTEAFF.

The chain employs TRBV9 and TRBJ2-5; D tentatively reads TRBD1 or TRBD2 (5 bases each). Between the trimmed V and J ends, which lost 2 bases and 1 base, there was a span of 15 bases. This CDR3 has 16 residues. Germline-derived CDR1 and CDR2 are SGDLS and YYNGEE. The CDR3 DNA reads TGTGCCAGCAGCGTGGCCGGGACCCCTCTCCAAGAGACCCAGTACTTC. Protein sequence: CASSVAGTPLQETQYF.